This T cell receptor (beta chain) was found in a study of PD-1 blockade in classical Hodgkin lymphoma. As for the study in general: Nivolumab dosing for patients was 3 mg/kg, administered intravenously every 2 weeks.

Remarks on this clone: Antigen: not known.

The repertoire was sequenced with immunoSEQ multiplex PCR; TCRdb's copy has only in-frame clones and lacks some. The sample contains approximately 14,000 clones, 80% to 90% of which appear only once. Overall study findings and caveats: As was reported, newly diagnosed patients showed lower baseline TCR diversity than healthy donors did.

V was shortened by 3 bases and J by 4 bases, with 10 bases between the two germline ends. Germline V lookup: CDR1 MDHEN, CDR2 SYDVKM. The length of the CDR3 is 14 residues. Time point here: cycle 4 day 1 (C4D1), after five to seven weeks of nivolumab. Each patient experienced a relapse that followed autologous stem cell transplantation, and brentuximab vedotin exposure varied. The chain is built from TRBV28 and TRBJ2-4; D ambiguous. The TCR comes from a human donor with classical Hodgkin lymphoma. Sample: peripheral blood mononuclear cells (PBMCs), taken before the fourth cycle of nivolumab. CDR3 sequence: CASSFKEPKNIQYF. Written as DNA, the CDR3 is TGTGCCAGCAGTTTCAAGGAGCCGAAAAACATTCAGTACTTC.